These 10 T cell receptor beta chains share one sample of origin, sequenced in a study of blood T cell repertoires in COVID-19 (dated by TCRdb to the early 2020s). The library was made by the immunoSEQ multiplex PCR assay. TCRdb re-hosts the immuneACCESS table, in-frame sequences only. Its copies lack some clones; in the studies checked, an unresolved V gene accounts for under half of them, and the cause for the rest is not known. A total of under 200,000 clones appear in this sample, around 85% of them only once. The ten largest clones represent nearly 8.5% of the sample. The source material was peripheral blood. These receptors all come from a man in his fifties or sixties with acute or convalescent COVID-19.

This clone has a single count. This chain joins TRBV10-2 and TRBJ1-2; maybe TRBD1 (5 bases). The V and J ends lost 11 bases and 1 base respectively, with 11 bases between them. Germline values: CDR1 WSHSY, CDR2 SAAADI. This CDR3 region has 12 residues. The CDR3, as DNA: TGCGCCGCAATGACAGATAACTATGGCTACACCTTC. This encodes CAAMTDNYGYTF.

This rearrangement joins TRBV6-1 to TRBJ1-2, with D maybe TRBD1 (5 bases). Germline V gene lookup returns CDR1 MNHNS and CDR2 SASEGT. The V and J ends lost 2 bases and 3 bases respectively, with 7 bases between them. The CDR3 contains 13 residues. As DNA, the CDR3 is TGTGCCAGCAGTGAAAGGGGTGACTATGGCTACACCTTC. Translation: CASSERGDYGYTF.

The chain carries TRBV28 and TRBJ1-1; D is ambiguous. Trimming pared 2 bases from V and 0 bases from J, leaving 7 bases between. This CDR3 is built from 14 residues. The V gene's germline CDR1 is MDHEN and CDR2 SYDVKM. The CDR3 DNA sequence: TGTGCCAGCAGTTTAGGAGGGTTGAACACTGAAGCTTTCTTT. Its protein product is CASSLGGLNTEAFF.

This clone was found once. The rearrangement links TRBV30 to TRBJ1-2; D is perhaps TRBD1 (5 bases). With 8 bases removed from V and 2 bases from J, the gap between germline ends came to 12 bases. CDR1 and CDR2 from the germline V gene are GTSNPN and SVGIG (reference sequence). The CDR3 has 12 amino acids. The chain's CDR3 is CAQRGLNYGYTF. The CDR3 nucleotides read TGTGCCCAACGGGGACTAAACTATGGCTACACCTTC.

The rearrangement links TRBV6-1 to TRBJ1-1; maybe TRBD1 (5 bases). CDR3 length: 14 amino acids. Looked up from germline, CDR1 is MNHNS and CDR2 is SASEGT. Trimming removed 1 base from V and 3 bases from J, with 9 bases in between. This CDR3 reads CASSEVGEYTEAFF. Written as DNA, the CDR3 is TGTGCCAGCAGTGAAGTAGGGGAATACACTGAAGCTTTCTTT.

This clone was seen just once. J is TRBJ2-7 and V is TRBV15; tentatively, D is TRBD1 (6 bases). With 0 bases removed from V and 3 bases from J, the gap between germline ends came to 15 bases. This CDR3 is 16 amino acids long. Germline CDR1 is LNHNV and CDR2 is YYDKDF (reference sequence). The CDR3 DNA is TGTGCCACCAGCAGAGAGAGGTCAGGGGCGGGCTACGAGCAGTACTTC. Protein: CATSRERSGAGYEQYF.

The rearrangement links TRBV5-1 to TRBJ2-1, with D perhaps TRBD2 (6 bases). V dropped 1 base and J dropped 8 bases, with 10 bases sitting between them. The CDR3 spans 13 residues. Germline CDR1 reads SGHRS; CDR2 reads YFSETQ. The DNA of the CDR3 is TGCGCCAGCAGCTTGAGAACGGGGGATGAGCAGTTCTTC. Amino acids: CASSLRTGDEQFF.

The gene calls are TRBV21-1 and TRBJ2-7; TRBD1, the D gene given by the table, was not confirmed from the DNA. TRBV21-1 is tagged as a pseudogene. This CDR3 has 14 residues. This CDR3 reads CASSTTGGSYEQYF. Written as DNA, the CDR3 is TGTGCCAGCAGCACCACAGGCGGCTCCTACGAGCAGTACTTC.

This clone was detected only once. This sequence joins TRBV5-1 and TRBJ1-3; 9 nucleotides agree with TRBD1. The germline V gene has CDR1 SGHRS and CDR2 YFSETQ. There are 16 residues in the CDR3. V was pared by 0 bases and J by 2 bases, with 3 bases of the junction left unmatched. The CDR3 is CASSLDTGGTGNTIYF. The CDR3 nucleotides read TGCGCCAGCAGCTTGGACACAGGGGGCACTGGAAACACCATATATTTT.

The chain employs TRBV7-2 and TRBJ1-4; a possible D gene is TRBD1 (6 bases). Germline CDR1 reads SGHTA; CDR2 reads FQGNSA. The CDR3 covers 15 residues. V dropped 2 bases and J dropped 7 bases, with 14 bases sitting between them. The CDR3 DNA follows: TGTGCCAGCAGCTTAAGGTCCACAGGGCCTGAAAAACTGTTTTTT. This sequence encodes CASSLRSTGPEKLFF. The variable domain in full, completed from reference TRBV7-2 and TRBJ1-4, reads GAGVSQSPSNKVTEKGKDVELRCDPISGHTALYWYRQSLGQGLEFLIYFQGNSAPDKSGLPSDRFSAERTGGSVSTLTIQRTQQEDSAVYLCASSLRSTGPEKLFFGSGTQLSVL.